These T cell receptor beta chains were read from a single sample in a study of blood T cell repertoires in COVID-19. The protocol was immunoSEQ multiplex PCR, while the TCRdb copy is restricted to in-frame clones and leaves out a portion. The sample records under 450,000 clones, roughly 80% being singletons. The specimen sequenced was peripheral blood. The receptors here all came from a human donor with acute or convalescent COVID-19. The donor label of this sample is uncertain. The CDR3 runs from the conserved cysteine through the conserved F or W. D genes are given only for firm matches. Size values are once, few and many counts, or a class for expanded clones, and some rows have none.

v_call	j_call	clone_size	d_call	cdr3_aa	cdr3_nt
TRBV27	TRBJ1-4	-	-	CASSSPGFGTNEKLFF	TGTGCCAGCAGTTCTCCGGGGTTCGGAACTAATGAAAAACTGTTTTTT
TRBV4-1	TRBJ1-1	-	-	CASSVGGGKAFF	TGCGCCAGCTCCGTGGGAGGGGGGAAGGCTTTCTTT
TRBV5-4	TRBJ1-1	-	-	CASRSNDRRNTEAFF	TGTGCCAGCAGATCTAATGACAGAAGGAACACTGAAGCTTTCTTT
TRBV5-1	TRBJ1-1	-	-	CASSLDLAPNTEAFF	TGCGCCAGCAGCTTGGATCTAGCCCCTAACACTGAAGCTTTCTTT
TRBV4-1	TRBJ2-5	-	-	CASSLTSSVETQYF	TGCGCCAGCAGCCTCACCTCAAGCGTGGAGACCCAGTACTTC
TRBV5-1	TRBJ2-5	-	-	CASSFEGRETQYF	TGCGCCAGCAGCTTTGAGGGGAGGGAGACCCAGTACTTC
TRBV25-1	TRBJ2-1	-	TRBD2	CASSTRWTSGTNEQFF	TGTGCCAGCAGTACCCGTTGGACTAGCGGCACCAATGAGCAGTTCTTC
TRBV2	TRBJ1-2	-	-	CARGGNGYTF	TGTGCCAGGGGGGGGAATGGCTACACCTTC
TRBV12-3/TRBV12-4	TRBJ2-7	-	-	CASSRLYEQYF	TGTGCCAGCAGTCGTCTCTACGAGCAGTACTTC
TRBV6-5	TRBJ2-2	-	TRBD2	CASIAGVVGELFF	TGTGCCAGCATTGCGGGGGTTGTCGGGGAGCTGTTTTTT
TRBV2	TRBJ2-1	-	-	CASILDSYNEQFF	TGTGCCAGCATCCTGGACTCGTACAATGAGCAGTTCTTC
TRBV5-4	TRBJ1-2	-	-	CASSLVAAGGYTF	TGTGCCAGCAGCTTGGTGGCGGCGGGTGGCTACACCTTC
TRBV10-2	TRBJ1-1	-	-	CASKPLTGNTEAFF	TGCGCCAGCAAACCCCTGACAGGGAACACTGAAGCTTTCTTT
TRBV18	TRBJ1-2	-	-	CASSPLGGRMDYGYTF	TGTGCCAGCTCACCACTCGGGGGGCGTATGGACTATGGCTACACCTTC
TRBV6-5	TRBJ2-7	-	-	CASSQGSEQYF	TGTGCCAGCAGTCAGGGGTCCGAGCAGTACTTC
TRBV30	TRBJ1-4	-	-	CAWQGFSTNEKLFF	TGTGCCTGGCAGGGTTTTTCTACTAATGAAAAACTGTTTTTT
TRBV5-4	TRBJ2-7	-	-	CASSLGPEPDGEQYF	TGTGCCAGCAGCTTGGGCCCGGAGCCGGATGGCGAGCAGTACTTC
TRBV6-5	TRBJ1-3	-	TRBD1	CASSRDRSSGNTIYF	TGTGCCAGCAGTCGGGACAGATCCTCTGGAAACACCATATATTTT
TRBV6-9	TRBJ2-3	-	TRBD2	CASSRASGGTDTQYF	TGTGCCAGCAGCCGGGCTAGCGGGGGCACAGATACGCAGTATTTT
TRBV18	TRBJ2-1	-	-	CASSDGFAGSPSNEQFF	TGTGCCAGCTCAGACGGTTTTGCGGGGAGCCCAAGCAATGAGCAGTTCTTC
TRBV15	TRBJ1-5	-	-	CATSRAQPGRGTNQPQHF	TGTGCCACCAGCAGAGCCCAGCCGGGACGCGGGACGAATCAGCCCCAGCATTTT
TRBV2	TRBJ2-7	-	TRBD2	CATQGLAGEQYF	TGTGCCACTCAGGGACTAGCGGGCGAGCAGTACTTC
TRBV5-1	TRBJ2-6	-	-	CASSFGGSGANVLTF	TGCGCCAGCAGCTTCGGAGGTTCTGGGGCCAACGTCCTGACTTTC
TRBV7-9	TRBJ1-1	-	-	CASSQGQHTEAFF	TGTGCCAGCAGTCAAGGACAGCACACTGAAGCTTTCTTT
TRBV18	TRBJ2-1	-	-	CASSPPDRRAYNEQFF	TGTGCCAGCTCACCACCGGACCGCAGGGCCTACAATGAGCAGTTCTTC
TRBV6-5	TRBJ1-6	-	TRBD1	CASNWGSGGNSPLHF	TGTGCCAGCAACTGGGGATCAGGGGGTAATTCACCCCTCCACTTT
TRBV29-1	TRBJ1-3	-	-	CSVAGFTSGNTIYF	TGCAGCGTTGCGGGGTTTACCTCTGGAAACACCATATATTTT
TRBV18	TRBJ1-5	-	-	CASSLGPAQNQPQHF	TGTGCCAGCTCACTGGGGCCGGCGCAGAATCAGCCCCAGCATTTT
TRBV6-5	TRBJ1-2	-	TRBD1	CASSGTAPNYGYTF	TGTGCCAGCAGCGGGACAGCCCCTAACTATGGCTACACCTTC
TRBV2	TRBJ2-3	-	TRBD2	CASRQRLAGPDTQYF	TGTGCCAGCAGACAGAGACTAGCGGGGCCGGATACGCAGTATTTT
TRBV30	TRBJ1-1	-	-	CAWGLQQNTEAFF	TGTGCCTGGGGCCTACAGCAGAACACTGAAGCTTTCTTT
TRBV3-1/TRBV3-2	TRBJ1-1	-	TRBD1	CASSNPQGGNTEAFF	TGTGCCAGCAGCAACCCGCAGGGGGGAAACACTGAAGCTTTCTTT
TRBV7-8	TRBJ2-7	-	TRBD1	CASSLPDRGQEQYF	TGTGCCAGCAGCTTACCGGACAGGGGGCAAGAGCAGTACTTC
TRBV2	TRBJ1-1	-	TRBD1	CASGQGNKGAEAFF	TGTGCCAGTGGACAGGGTAATAAGGGGGCTGAAGCTTTCTTT
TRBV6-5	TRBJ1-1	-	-	CASSGTLNTEAFF	TGTGCCAGCAGCGGGACTTTGAACACTGAAGCTTTCTTT
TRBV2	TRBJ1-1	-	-	CASRPQGRYTEAFF	TGTGCCAGCAGGCCTCAGGGAAGGTACACTGAAGCTTTCTTT
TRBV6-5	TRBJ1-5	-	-	CASSNLAGSNQPQHF	TGTGCCAGCAGTAACCTGGCCGGGTCTAATCAGCCCCAGCATTTT
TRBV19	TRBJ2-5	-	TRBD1	CASSIDPRGSGETQYF	TGTGCCAGTAGTATAGATCCCAGGGGGTCAGGAGAGACCCAGTACTTC
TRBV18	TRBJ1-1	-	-	CASSPSTLRDTEAFF	TGTGCCAGCTCACCTAGCACTTTACGGGACACTGAAGCTTTCTTT
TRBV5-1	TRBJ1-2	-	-	CASSSAGVLPYGYTF	TGCGCCAGCAGCTCGGCAGGGGTTCTGCCCTATGGCTACACCTTC
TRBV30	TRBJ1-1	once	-	CAWRLITEAFF	TGTGCCTGGAGATTAATCACTGAAGCTTTCTTT
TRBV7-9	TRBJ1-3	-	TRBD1	CASSGDRAQSFSSGNTIYF	TGTGCCAGCAGCGGAGACAGGGCTCAATCCTTCTCCTCTGGAAACACCATATATTTT
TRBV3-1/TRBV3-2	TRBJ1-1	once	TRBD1	CASSSQQGRNTEAFF	TGTGCCAGCAGCTCACAACAGGGGCGAAACACTGAAGCTTTCTTT
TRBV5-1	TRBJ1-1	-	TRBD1	CASSPGQGTEAFF	TGCGCCAGCAGCCCAGGACAGGGCACTGAAGCTTTCTTT
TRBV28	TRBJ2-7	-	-	CASSTPRSRTYEQYF	TGTGCCAGCAGTACCCCCAGGTCGCGTACCTACGAGCAGTACTTC
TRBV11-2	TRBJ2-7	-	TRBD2	CASSLGAGGYEQYF	TGTGCCAGCAGCTTAGGAGCGGGAGGATACGAGCAGTACTTC
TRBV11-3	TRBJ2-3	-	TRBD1	CASSSRTGTDTQYF	TGTGCCAGCAGCTCCCGGACAGGGACAGATACGCAGTATTTT
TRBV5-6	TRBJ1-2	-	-	CASSRGRGYGYTF	TGTGCCAGCAGCCGGGGTCGGGGCTATGGCTACACCTTC